The 19 T cell receptor beta chains reported below all come from one sample, sequenced in a study of regulatory T cells in long-lasting Graves disease. Assembly of TCR beta libraries relied on iRepertoire HTBI primers together with Arm-PCR of CDR3 regions. One entry per CDR3 protein, called by TCRdb with MiXCR from the multiplex PCR reads. This table has about 330,000 distinct CDR3 sequences, 15% to 20% appearing once. Time point specified: newly diagnosed GD, antithyroid drugs for less than 3 months. Researchers made the TCR library from RNA that was extracted from PBMCs. Separately, the same data were catalogued under a study of T cells in Graves' hyperthyroidism and ophthalmopathy.

This specimen consisted of peripheral blood mononuclear cells (PBMCs), obtained at new diagnosis, from a patient treated with antithyroid drugs. The origin of the receptors is a woman aged 18-35 years with Graves disease.

This clonotype was detected ten times or more. The chain recombines TRBV4-2 with TRBJ1-1; a possible D gene is TRBD1 (6 bases). From germline, CDR1 is LGHNA and CDR2 YNFKEQ. Between the trimmed V and J ends, which lost 1 base and 5 bases, there was a span of 14 bases. This CDR3 is 15 amino acids long. The CDR3 loop reads CASSQGKDRWTEAFF. The CDR3 coding sequence is TGTGCCAGCAGCCAAGGGAAGGACAGATGGACTGAAGCTTTCTTT.

The chain employs TRBV2 and TRBJ2-1; TRBD2 matches 9 bases. J lost 6 bases, V lost 8 bases, and 11 bases had no gene match. Germline V gives CDR1 SNHLY, CDR2 FYNNEI. The CDR3 runs to 15 residues. The CDR3 reads CASGLGTSYVNEQFF. The DNA for the CDR3 is TGTGCCAGCGGACTTGGGACTAGCTACGTCAATGAGCAGTTCTTC.

This clonotype appeared many times. This rearrangement joins TRBV3-1 to TRBJ1-1; TRBD1 might be the D (6 bases). CDR1 LGHDT and CDR2 YNNKEL come from the germline V gene (reference sequence). Trimming stripped 5 bases from V and 4 bases from J, with 14 bases between. The CDR3 is 14 amino acids. This CDR3 reads CASSKVGGGTEAFF. For the CDR3, the DNA is TGTGCCAGCAGCAAGGTCGGAGGGGGCACTGAAGCTTTCTTT.

This clonotype has at least ten counts. The chain combines TRBV9 with TRBJ2-5; a weak D match, TRBD1 (5 bases). Germline loops: CDR1 SGDLS, CDR2 YYNGEE. V was pared by 0 bases and J by 1 base, with 13 bases between. This CDR3 is 16 amino acids long. CDR3 DNA: TGTGCCAGCAGCGTAGATCCAGGGAACTTCCAAGAGACCCAGTACTTC. Residues: CASSVDPGNFQETQYF.

The chain joins TRBV6-2 or TRBV6-3 to TRBJ2-2; possible D gene TRBD2, 6 bases. The CDR3 runs 18 residues. Between the trimmed V and J ends, which lost 0 bases and 6 bases, there was a span of 20 bases. Germline-derived CDR1 and CDR2 are MNHEY and SVGEGT. CDR3 sequence (DNA): TGTGCCAGCAGTTACTCGTATTCCCAGCGGGCCGTCGCCGGGGAGCTGTTTTTT. Translating gives CASSYSYSQRAVAGELFF.

The chain is built from TRBV11-2 and TRBJ1-1, with D tentatively TRBD1 (6 bases). V was shortened by 4 bases and J by 0 bases, with 12 bases between the two germline ends. Germline V lookup: CDR1 SGHAT, CDR2 FQNNGV. CDR3 length equals 15 residues. CDR3 coding DNA: TGTGCCAGCAGCTCTCAAGGGGGGTTGAACACTGAAGCTTTCTTT. Encoded protein: CASSSQGGLNTEAFF.

There are a few counts of this clonotype. The V and J genes are TRBV5-6 and TRBJ2-5; TRBD2 matches at 12 bases. The CDR3 has 18 amino acids. Germline CDR1 reads SGHDT; CDR2 reads YYEEEE. The V segment lost 0 bases and the J segment 3 bases; nucleotides outside the gene matches: 9. CDR3 in DNA: TGTGCCAGCAGCTTGGTTGCTAGCGGGAGGGCCGGGGAAGAGACCCAGTACTTC. It codes for CASSLVASGRAGEETQYF.

In this sample, this clonotype turned up many times. The rearrangement joins TRBV3-1 to TRBJ1-6; no reliable D call. The V gene's germline CDR1 is LGHDT and CDR2 YNNKEL (reference sequence). V lost 2 bases and J 4 bases, leaving 15 bases between the germline ends. The CDR3 consists of 17 residues. DNA for the CDR3: TGTGCCAGCAGCCAACTAACCGGACGGTTATATAATTCACCCCTCCACTTT. Amino acid sequence: CASSQLTGRLYNSPLHF.

The CDR3 is CASSYGQGPNEQFF. DNA for the CDR3: TGTGCCAGCAGTTACGGACAGGGCCCCAATGAGCAGTTCTTC. The rearrangement links TRBV28 to TRBJ2-1, with 8 bases lining up with TRBD1. The CDR3 has 14 amino acids. V lost 4 bases to trimming and J lost 6 bases; unmatched junction nucleotides: 5. Germline CDR1 reads MDHEN; CDR2 reads SYDVKM.

This clonotype has ten or more counts. The DNA of the CDR3 is TGTGCCAGCAGCTTAAGGCCCGCGGGTCTTAACACTGAAGCTTTCTTT. Translation gives CASSLRPAGLNTEAFF. The chain has TRBV7-3 and TRBJ1-1; D gene ambiguous. The CDR3 is 16 amino acids. CDR1 is SGHTA and CDR2 is FQGTGA in the germline V gene. Trimming left V 1 base short and J 2 bases short, with 14 bases between.

The chain combines TRBV3-1 with TRBJ1-3; no definite D call. Germline V gene sequence: CDR1 LGHDT, CDR2 YNNKEL (reference sequence). V shed 0 bases and J shed 0 bases, with 6 bases lying between them. This CDR3 is built from 15 residues. DNA of the CDR3: TGTGCCAGCAGCCAAGAATTGGTCTCTGGAAACACCATATATTTT. Its translation is CASSQELVSGNTIYF.

Many counts were recorded for this clonotype. The CDR3, as DNA: TGTGCCAGCAGTCCGACAGGGGCTGACTATGGCTACACCTTC. Translation gives CASSPTGADYGYTF. The chain employs TRBV12-3 or TRBV12-4 and TRBJ1-2, with TRBD1 identical over 8 bases. The CDR3 runs to 14 residues. V lost 5 bases, J lost 3 bases, and 5 bases stayed unmatched.

This clonotype was found many times. V and J are TRBV20-1 and TRBJ2-1; D might be TRBD2 (5 bases). The CDR3 is 14 amino acids. Per the germline V gene, CDR1 is DFQATT and CDR2 is SNEGSKA (reference sequence). Trimming left V 6 bases short and J 2 bases short, with 14 bases between. This CDR3 reads CSAPSAGAYNEQFF. The CDR3 DNA follows: TGCAGTGCCCCATCCGCGGGCGCCTACAATGAGCAGTTCTTC.

This rearrangement joins TRBV6-1 to TRBJ1-3; TRBD1 might be the D (6 bases). Germline V gives CDR1 MNHNS, CDR2 SASEGT. Trimming removed 6 bases from V and 0 bases from J, with 12 bases in between. The CDR3 spans 15 residues. This CDR3 reads CASSHRALSGNTIYF. The CDR3 nucleotides are TGTGCCAGCAGCCACAGGGCCCTCTCTGGAAACACCATATATTTT.

The genes are TRBV6-2 or TRBV6-3 and TRBJ2-7, with TRBD2 matching over 8 bases. V lost 2 bases to trimming and J lost 3 bases; unmatched junction nucleotides: 12. Germline V gives CDR1 MNHEY, CDR2 SVGEGT. The CDR3 sequence is 17 residues long. The CDR3 here is CASSYRTSGLVNYEQYF. The CDR3 DNA is TGTGCCAGCAGTTACCGGACCTCGGGACTAGTTAACTACGAGCAGTACTTC.

This clonotype was detected many times. The chain couples TRBV15 to TRBJ1-5; D is unclear. The CDR3 is 13 amino acids. Germline V CDR1 and CDR2: LNHNV, YYDKDF (reference sequence). V shed 0 bases and J shed 5 bases, with 5 bases lying between them. The CDR3 loop is CATSREWDQPQHF. The CDR3 nucleotides are TGTGCCACCAGCAGAGAATGGGATCAGCCCCAGCATTTT.

This chain links TRBV27 with TRBJ1-2, with 11 bases identical to TRBD1. The CDR3 loop spans 15 amino acids. J was trimmed by 5 bases and V by 3 bases; bases with no gene match: 5. Per the germline V gene, CDR1 is MNHEY and CDR2 is SMNVEV (reference sequence). The CDR3 is CASSFRTGGGYGYTF. The CDR3 bases are TGTGCCAGCAGTTTCCGGACAGGGGGCGGGTATGGCTACACCTTC.

This clonotype was observed many times. This sequence joins TRBV3-1 and TRBJ2-5; TRBD1 agrees at 7 bases. V was pared by 4 bases and J by 0 bases, with 2 bases of the junction left unmatched. This CDR3 spans 14 amino acids. Per germline, CDR1 LGHDT and CDR2 YNNKEL (reference sequence). The CDR3 loop reads CASSRGQDQETQYF. As DNA, the CDR3 is TGTGCCAGCAGCCGTGGACAGGACCAAGAGACCCAGTACTTC.

V and J are TRBV24-1 and TRBJ1-2; a possible D gene is TRBD1 (6 bases). There are 13 residues in the CDR3. CDR1 and CDR2 (germline): KGHDR, SFDVKD. Deletions cut 5 bases from V and 8 bases from J, with 14 bases between. Here the CDR3 DNA reads TGTGCCACCAGTGGAAGAACAGGGATCGGCTACACCTTC. Its protein product is CATSGRTGIGYTF.